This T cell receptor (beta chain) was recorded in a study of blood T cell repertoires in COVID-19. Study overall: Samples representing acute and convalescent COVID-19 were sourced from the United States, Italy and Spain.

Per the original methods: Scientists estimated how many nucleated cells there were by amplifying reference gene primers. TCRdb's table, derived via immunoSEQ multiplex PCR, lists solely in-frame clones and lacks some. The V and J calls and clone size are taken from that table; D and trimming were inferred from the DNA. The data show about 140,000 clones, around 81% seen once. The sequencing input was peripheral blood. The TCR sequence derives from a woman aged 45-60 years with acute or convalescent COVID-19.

CDR3: CASSFGGATYEQYF. The CDR3 nucleotides read TGTGCCAGCAGCTTTGGGGGGGCCACCTACGAGCAGTACTTC. The rearrangement uses TRBV7-9 and TRBJ2-7; tentative D call: TRBD2 (7 bases). CDR3 length equals 14 residues. V lost 3 bases, J lost 2 bases, and 11 bases lay in between. CDR1 and CDR2 from the germline V gene are SEHNR and FQNEAQ (reference sequence).